These T cell receptor beta chains were read from a single sample in a study of Graves' ophthalmopathy and Graves' hyperthyroidism. TCRdb recomputed calls from the multiplex PCR reads with MiXCR, one row per CDR3 protein. The sample yields 170,000 or so distinct CDR3 sequences, roughly two fifths seen once. The sample was peripheral blood. The receptors stem from a woman aged 35 to 49 with Graves' ophthalmopathy. The conserved cysteine and the conserved F or W are not part of the CDR3 here. A D gene is named only where the DNA matches it firmly.

cdr3_aa	j_call	v_call	d_call
ASSASKEVNYGYT	TRBJ1-2	TRBV6-5	NA
SVEDIVGLAGGPRETQY	TRBJ2-5	TRBV29-1	TRBD2
ASSLGREYEQY	TRBJ2-7	TRBV27	NA
ASSQESSGYEQY	TRBJ2-7	TRBV4-2	NA
ATSDFPSGGQETQY	TRBJ2-5	TRBV24-1	TRBD2
ASRGQGWTEAF	TRBJ1-1	TRBV19	TRBD1
ASSPQTAQETQY	TRBJ2-5	TRBV4-1	NA
SAQHGGGAGY	TRBJ2-7	TRBV20-1	NA
ASSIQAGGSGTEAF	TRBJ1-1	TRBV7-8	NA
ASSLRTSGRARYEQY	TRBJ2-7	TRBV12-3/TRBV12-4	TRBD2
AISTREDQPQH	TRBJ1-5	TRBV10-3	NA
ASSQVPGNQPQH	TRBJ1-5	TRBV5-1	NA
ASSLNSGQTQY	TRBJ2-5	TRBV11-3	NA
SVRPTGLRGGTGELF	TRBJ2-2	TRBV20-1	TRBD2
ASGQGNTGELF	TRBJ2-2	TRBV6-2/TRBV6-3	TRBD1
ASSFRRGGSYEQY	TRBJ2-7	TRBV12-3/TRBV12-4	TRBD2
ASSWGEQAPNYGYT	TRBJ1-2	TRBV12-3/TRBV12-4	NA
ASSYTGAGTEAF	TRBJ1-1	TRBV11-1	TRBD1
ASSFNSGPLGETQY	TRBJ2-5	TRBV5-1	NA
ASSRDTSLNTEAF	TRBJ1-1	TRBV2	NA
ASSDNSGSNQPQH	TRBJ1-5	TRBV10-2	NA
ASSLASTEAQY	TRBJ2-5	TRBV7-2	NA
ARSTRGIRETQY	TRBJ2-5	TRBV6-4	NA
ASRSGPDPYEQY	TRBJ2-7	TRBV6-2/TRBV6-3	NA
ASSPRRGGSGNTIY	TRBJ1-3	TRBV12-3/TRBV12-4	NA
ASSYSGTASTEAF	TRBJ1-1	TRBV6-2/TRBV6-3	TRBD1
SAKVSGRSDQPQH	TRBJ1-5	TRBV20-1	NA
ASSRQLAGTYEQY	TRBJ2-7	TRBV19	TRBD2
ASSRRQGEVSPLH	TRBJ1-6	TRBV12-3/TRBV12-4	TRBD1
ALDRERNQPQH	TRBJ1-5	TRBV30	TRBD1
ASSTIQLGAGEQY	TRBJ2-7	TRBV6-5	NA
ASSPGQGANYGYT	TRBJ1-2	TRBV2	TRBD1
ASSPMEGPGEQY	TRBJ2-7	TRBV11-2	NA
ASSYRETGELF	TRBJ2-2	TRBV27	NA
SVEHRGRGYT	TRBJ1-2	TRBV29-1	TRBD1
ASTAGALYEQY	TRBJ2-7	TRBV28	NA
ASSKGQVYGYT	TRBJ1-2	TRBV7-2	TRBD1
ASRGTSGGFYEQY	TRBJ2-7	TRBV28	TRBD2
ASNPGTSGNTGVLF	TRBJ2-2	TRBV6-1	TRBD2
AWSSGLGVYEQY	TRBJ2-7	TRBV30	NA
ASSYTGGQETQY	TRBJ2-5	TRBV6-5	NA
ASRRTAETYEQY	TRBJ2-7	TRBV19	NA
SVVTGASYGYT	TRBJ1-2	TRBV29-1	TRBD1
ASSPQAGANYGYT	TRBJ1-2	TRBV4-1	NA
AISESRGLNGELF	TRBJ2-2	TRBV10-3	NA
ASSLRLNSPLH	TRBJ1-6	TRBV12-3/TRBV12-4	NA
ASRENNQETQY	TRBJ2-5	TRBV12-3/TRBV12-4	NA
ASNPRAGRTGELF	TRBJ2-2	TRBV7-8	NA
ASSLGVGFRTEAF	TRBJ1-1	TRBV12-3/TRBV12-4	NA
ASRIQEDTGELF	TRBJ2-2	TRBV12-3/TRBV12-4	NA